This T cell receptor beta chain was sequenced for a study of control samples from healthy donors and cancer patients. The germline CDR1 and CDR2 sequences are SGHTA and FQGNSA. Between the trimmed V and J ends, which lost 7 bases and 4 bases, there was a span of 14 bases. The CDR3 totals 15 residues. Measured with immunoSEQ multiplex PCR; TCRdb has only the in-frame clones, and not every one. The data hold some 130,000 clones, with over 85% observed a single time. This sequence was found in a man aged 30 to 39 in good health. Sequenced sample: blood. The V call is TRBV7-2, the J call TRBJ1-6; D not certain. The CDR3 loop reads CASTPGVPYNSPLHF. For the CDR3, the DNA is TGTGCCAGCACCCCTGGGGTCCCTTATAATTCACCCCTCCACTTT.